This T cell receptor beta chain was documented in a study of metastatic and nonmetastatic thyroid tumors. Overall study: Repertoires were compared across blood and tumor or nodule tissue from malignant and benign thyroid patients.

None of the patients had undergone any treatment ahead of thyroid surgery. For this clone: Mismatch with germline at one junction end may stem from a read error.

The CDR3 spans 16 residues. CDR1 is SGHVS and CDR2 is FQNEAQ in the germline V gene. TCRdb used MiXCR to call clones anew from the PCR reads. This table holds fewer than 100,000 clones, 14% to 15% found once. Sequenced sample: blood. This sequence was found in a female donor with papillary thyroid cancer or a benign thyroid nodule (not recorded which). Some clones in this sample may be carry-over from other donors' samples. J is TRBJ2-7 and V is TRBV7-8, with 8 bases that match TRBD1. CDR3 region: CASSVMGQGAFDEQYF. The CDR3 DNA follows: TGTGCCAGCAGCGTAATGGGTCAGGGGGCTTTTGACGAGCAATACTTC.